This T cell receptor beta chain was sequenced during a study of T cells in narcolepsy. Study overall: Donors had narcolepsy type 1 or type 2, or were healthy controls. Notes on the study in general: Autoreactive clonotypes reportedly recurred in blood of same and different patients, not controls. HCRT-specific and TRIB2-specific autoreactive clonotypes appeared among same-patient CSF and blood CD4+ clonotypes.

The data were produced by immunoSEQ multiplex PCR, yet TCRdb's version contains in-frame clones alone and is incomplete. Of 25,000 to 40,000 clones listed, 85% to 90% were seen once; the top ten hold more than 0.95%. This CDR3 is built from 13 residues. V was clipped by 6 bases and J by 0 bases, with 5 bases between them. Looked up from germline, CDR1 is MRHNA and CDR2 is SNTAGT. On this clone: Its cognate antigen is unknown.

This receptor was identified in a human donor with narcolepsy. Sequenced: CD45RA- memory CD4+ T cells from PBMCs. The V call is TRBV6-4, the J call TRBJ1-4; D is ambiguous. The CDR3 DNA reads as TGTGCCAGCAGGGTTGCAACTAATGAAAAACTGTTTTTT. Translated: CASRVATNEKLFF.